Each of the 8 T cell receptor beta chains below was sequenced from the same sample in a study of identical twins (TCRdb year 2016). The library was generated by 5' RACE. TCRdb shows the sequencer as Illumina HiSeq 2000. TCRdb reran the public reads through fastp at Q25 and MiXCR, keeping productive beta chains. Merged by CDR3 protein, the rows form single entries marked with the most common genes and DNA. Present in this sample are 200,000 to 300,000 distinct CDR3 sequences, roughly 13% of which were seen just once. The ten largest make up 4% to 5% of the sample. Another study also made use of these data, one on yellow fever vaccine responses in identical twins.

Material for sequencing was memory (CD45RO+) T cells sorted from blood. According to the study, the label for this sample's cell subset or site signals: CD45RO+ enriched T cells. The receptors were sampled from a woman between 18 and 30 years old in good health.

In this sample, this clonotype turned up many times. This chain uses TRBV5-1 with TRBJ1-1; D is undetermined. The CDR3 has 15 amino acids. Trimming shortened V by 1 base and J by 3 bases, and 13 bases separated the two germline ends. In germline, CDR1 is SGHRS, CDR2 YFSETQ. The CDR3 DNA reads TGCGCCAGCAGCTTGAGCCGGGGAGGGTACACTGAAGCTTTCTTT. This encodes CASSLSRGGYTEAFF.

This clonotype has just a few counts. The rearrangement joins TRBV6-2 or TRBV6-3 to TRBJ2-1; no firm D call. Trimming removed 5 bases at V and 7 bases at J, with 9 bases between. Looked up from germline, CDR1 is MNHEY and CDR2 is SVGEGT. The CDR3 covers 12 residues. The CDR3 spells CASSNRFNEQFF. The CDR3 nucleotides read TGTGCCAGCAGTAATCGTTTTAATGAGCAGTTCTTC.

This CDR3 is CASSLAGAGWQYF. The DNA for the CDR3 is TGTGCCAGCAGCTTGGCAGGGGCAGGATGGCAGTACTTC. The chain combines TRBV5-4 with TRBJ2-7; weak D call: TRBD1 (6 bases). CDR1 and CDR2 (germline): SGHNT, YYREEE (reference sequence). The CDR3 length is 13 residues. Trimming took off 0 bases at V and 9 bases at J, with 13 bases between the two ends.

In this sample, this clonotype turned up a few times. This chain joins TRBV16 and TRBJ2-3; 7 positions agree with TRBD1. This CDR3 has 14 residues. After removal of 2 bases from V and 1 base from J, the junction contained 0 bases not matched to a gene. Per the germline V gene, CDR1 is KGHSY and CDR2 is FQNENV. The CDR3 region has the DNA TGTGCCAGCAGCCAAGGACAGGGCACAGATACGCAGTATTTT. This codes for CASSQGQGTDTQYF. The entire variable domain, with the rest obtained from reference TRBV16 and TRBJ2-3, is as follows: GEEVAQTPKHLVRGEGQKAKLYCAPIKGHSYVFWYQQVLKNEFKFLISFQNENVFDETGMPKERFSAKCLPNSPCSLEIQATKLEDSAVYFCASSQGQGTDTQYFGPGTRLTVL.

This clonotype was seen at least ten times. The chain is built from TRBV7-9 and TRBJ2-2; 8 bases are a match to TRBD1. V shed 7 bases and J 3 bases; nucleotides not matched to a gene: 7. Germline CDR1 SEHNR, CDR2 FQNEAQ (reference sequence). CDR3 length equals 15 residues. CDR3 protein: CASNRQGIDTGELFF. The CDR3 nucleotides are TGTGCCAGCAACCGACAGGGGATTGACACCGGGGAGCTGTTTTTT.

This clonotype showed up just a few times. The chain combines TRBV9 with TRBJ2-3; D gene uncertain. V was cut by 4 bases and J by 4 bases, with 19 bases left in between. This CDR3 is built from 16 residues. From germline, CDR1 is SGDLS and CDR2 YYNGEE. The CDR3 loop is CASSRVGLGNSDTQYF. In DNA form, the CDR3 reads TGTGCCAGCAGCCGAGTCGGCCTGGGGAATTCAGATACGCAGTATTTT.

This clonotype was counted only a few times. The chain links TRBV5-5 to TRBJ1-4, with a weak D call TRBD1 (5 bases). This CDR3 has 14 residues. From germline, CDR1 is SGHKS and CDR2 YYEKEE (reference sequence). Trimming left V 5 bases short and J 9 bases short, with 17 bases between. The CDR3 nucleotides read TGTGCCAGCAGTCCGGTGGGACTCGGAAAAAAACTGTTTTTT. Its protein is CASSPVGLGKKLFF.

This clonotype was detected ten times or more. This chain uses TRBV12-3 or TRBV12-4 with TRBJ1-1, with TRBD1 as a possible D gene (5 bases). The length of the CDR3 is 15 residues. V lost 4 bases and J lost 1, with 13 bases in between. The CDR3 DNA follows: TGTGCCAGCAGTTGGACCGGGACGGCGAACACTGAAGCTTTCTTT. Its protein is CASSWTGTANTEAFF.